This T cell receptor beta chain was recovered during a study of T cell responses to AZD1222 COVID-19 vaccine. Data came from immunoSEQ multiplex PCR; TCRdb stores just in-frame clones and leaves some out. Here the sample spans around 66,000 clones, 60% to 85% being singletons. CDR3 length: 11 residues. V lost 6 bases to trimming and J lost 4 bases, with 4 bases between them. Germline CDR1 is MNHNY and CDR2 is SVGAGI (reference sequence). J is TRBJ2-1 and V is TRBV6-6; no clear D. This clonotype was sampled from an adult in good health. The sequenced sample was peripheral blood, obtained on day 0 of MenACWY control vaccination. CDR3 bases: TGTGCCAGCAGCTTGTACAATGAGCAGTTCTTC. Translating gives CASSLYNEQFF.